The clone carrying this TCR beta chain was found a few times. The length of the CDR3 is 16 residues. Germline V gene lookup returns CDR1 SGHRS and CDR2 YFSETQ. V lost 1 base and J lost 2; bases outside the gene matches: 4. This sample is drawn from a study of blood T cell repertoires in COVID-19. How the authors handled the data: Estimation of nucleated cell counts relied on the amplification of reference gene primers. Only in-frame clones appear in the TCRdb table, and some are missing; sequencing was by immunoSEQ multiplex PCR. The V and J calls and clone size are taken from that table; D and trimming were inferred from the DNA. The sample has approximately 44,000 clones, around 90% seen once.

J is TRBJ2-3 and V is TRBV5-1; 10 bases map to TRBD2. The sequence derives from a man between 60 and 75 years old with acute or convalescent COVID-19. Sequencing was done on a sample of peripheral blood. CDR3 sequence: CASSLTSGDHTDTQYF. In DNA, the CDR3 is TGCGCCAGCAGCTTGACTAGCGGGGATCACACAGATACGCAGTATTTT.